What follows are 8 T cell receptor beta chains derived from one specimen sequenced in a study of shared clonotypes between healthy human individuals. This table comes from immunoSEQ multiplex PCR, and its TCRdb copy is limited to in-frame clones, with some not included. There are about 670,000 clones in the sample; about two thirds occur only once, and about 2% lies in the top ten. Specimen: memory CD4+ T cells sorted from blood. Regarding subset: CD45RA-negative fraction. These receptors all stem from a woman aged 30 to 39 in good health.

The chain couples TRBV28 to TRBJ1-3; weak D call: TRBD1 (6 bases). Trimming removed 5 bases at V and 2 bases at J, with 13 bases between. Germline V gives CDR1 MDHEN, CDR2 SYDVKM. This CDR3 spans 15 amino acids. The CDR3 loop is CASSTHGGPGNTIYF. The CDR3 DNA sequence: TGTGCCAGCAGTACGCACGGGGGGCCTGGAAACACCATATATTTT. Using reference TRBV28 and TRBJ1-3 for the parts outside the CDR3, the full variable domain is DVKVTQSSRYLVKRTGEKVFLECVQDMDHENMFWYRQDPGLGLRLIYFSYDVKMKEKGDIPEGYSVSREKKERFSLILESASTNQTSMYLCASSTHGGPGNTIYFGEGSWLTVV.

The table lists this clone with a few counts. The chain carries TRBV6-1 and TRBJ2-5; TRBD1 matches 8 bases. Germline loops: CDR1 MNHNS, CDR2 SASEGT. The CDR3 has 16 amino acids. V trimming: 0 bases; J trimming: 3 bases; junction bases outside the gene matches: 6. This chain's CDR3 is CASSEAATTGEETQYF. CDR3 DNA sequence: TGTGCCAGCAGTGAAGCGGCCACGACAGGGGAAGAGACCCAGTACTTC.

The CDR3 region has the DNA TGCAGTGGGACTAGCGGGAGGGCCGGGGAGACCCAGTACTTC. Protein sequence: CSGTSGRAGETQYF. This chain connects TRBV29-1 to TRBJ2-5; 16 bases are a match to TRBD2. CDR1 is SQVTM, CDR2 ANQGSEA, per germline. CDR3 size: 14 residues. The full variable domain, rest sourced from reference TRBV29-1 and TRBJ2-5, is SAVISQKPSRDICQRGTSLTIQCQVDSQVTMMFWYRQQPGQSLTLIATANQGSEATYESGFVIDKFPISRPNLTFSTLTVSNMSPEDSSIYLCSGTSGRAGETQYFGPGTRLLVL.

The gene calls are TRBV6-1 and TRBJ1-5, with no clear D. CDR1 MNHNS and CDR2 SASEGT come from the germline V gene. Trimming removed 0 bases from V and 0 bases from J, with 3 bases in between. This CDR3 has 14 residues. CDR3 sequence (DNA): TGTGCCAGCAGTGAAGCGGCTAGCAATCAGCCCCAGCATTTT. It codes for CASSEAASNQPQHF.

V is TRBV10-2 and J is TRBJ2-7; TRBD1 matches 11 bases. Germline loops: CDR1 WSHSY, CDR2 SAAADI. Unmatched junction bases numbered 8, after V lost 6 bases and J lost 4 bases. There are 15 residues in the CDR3. As DNA, the CDR3 is TGCGCCAGCAGGAAGCCGGGACAGGGGGTATACGAGCAGTACTTC. This codes for CASRKPGQGVYEQYF.

V and J are TRBV6-1 and TRBJ1-2; 7 nucleotides agree with TRBD1. In germline, CDR1 is MNHNS, CDR2 SASEGT. The CDR3 length is 15 residues. V was clipped by 7 bases and J by 1 base; unmatched bases: 9. For the CDR3, the DNA is TGTGCCAGCATTGTCAGGGGGTCCCGTAACTATGGCTACACCTTC. It codes for CASIVRGSRNYGYTF.

This clone was observed a few times. The V and J genes are TRBV7-9 and TRBJ2-5, with D perhaps TRBD2 (6 bases). The CDR3 runs 13 residues. CDR1 and CDR2 (germline): SEHNR, FQNEAQ (reference sequence). The germline V and J ends were trimmed by 2 bases and 7 bases, with 11 bases remaining between them. CDR3: CASSLTSIGTQYF. The DNA for the CDR3 is TGTGCCAGCAGCTTAACTAGCATAGGGACCCAGTACTTC.

The J gene is TRBJ1-6, the V gene TRBV2; D perhaps matches TRBD1 (5 bases). The V end was cut by 4 bases, the J end by 8 bases, with 12 bases between. Germline-derived CDR1 and CDR2 are SNHLY and FYNNEI. This CDR3 spans 14 amino acids. The CDR3 region is CASSGRDGHSPLHF. The CDR3 region has the DNA TGTGCCAGCAGTGGAAGGGACGGTCATTCACCCCTCCACTTT. The variable domain in full, completed from reference TRBV2 and TRBJ1-6, reads EPEVTQTPSHQVTQMGQEVILRCVPISNHLYFYWYRQILGQKVEFLVSFYNNEISEKSEIFDDQFSVERPDGSNFTLKIRSTKLEDSAMYFCASSGRDGHSPLHFGNGTRLTVT.